Listed below are T cell receptor beta chains from one sample, sequenced in a study of blood T cell repertoires in COVID-19. Sequencing used immunoSEQ multiplex PCR; TCRdb keeps in-frame clones, though not all of them. The sample lists roughly 180,000 clones, approximately 82% seen once, with around 4.8% in the top ten. The source material was PBMCs or T cells enriched from blood (not recorded which). Receptors were obtained from a woman aged 45-59 years who had recovered from COVID-19. CDR3s include the opening cysteine and the closing phenylalanine or tryptophan. Fields, in order: D gene, V gene, clone size, J gene, CDR3 protein, CDR3 DNA. A D gene is named only where the DNA matches it firmly. Only some rows state a clone size, as once, few, many or a class for expanded clones.

-,TRBV11-2,-,TRBJ2-3,CASSLSGNPDTQYF,TGTGCCAGCAGCTTATCAGGGAATCCAGATACGCAGTATTTT
TRBD2,TRBV4-1,-,TRBJ2-5,CASSQALAGGQGETQYF,TGCGCCAGCAGCCAAGCTTTAGCGGGAGGGCAGGGGGAGACCCAGTACTTC
-,TRBV11-2,-,TRBJ1-2,CASSLEGGYGYTF,TGTGCCAGCAGCTTAGAAGGGGGCTATGGCTACACCTTC
TRBD1,TRBV9,-,TRBJ1-6,CASSGVRTGDNSPLHF,TGTGCCAGCAGCGGGGTCCGGACAGGTGACAATTCACCCCTCCACTTT
TRBD2,TRBV11-3,-,TRBJ2-1,CASSPRLAGGGMDEQFF,TGTGCCAGCAGCCCCCGGCTAGCGGGGGGGGGTATGGATGAGCAGTTCTTC
TRBD1,TRBV9,-,TRBJ2-5,CASSVDRGLSETQYF,TGTGCCAGCAGCGTGGACAGGGGGCTGTCAGAGACCCAGTACTTC
-,TRBV30,-,TRBJ1-2,CAWDNRALGGYTF,TGTGCCTGGGACAACAGGGCCCTCGGTGGCTACACCTTC
-,TRBV7-8,-,TRBJ1-4,CASSFNSEREKLFF,TGTGCCAGCAGCTTTAACTCCGAGCGGGAAAAACTGTTTTTT
-,TRBV15,once,TRBJ1-4,CATSPDFSEKLFF,TGTGCCACCAGCCCGGACTTTAGTGAAAAACTGTTTTTT
-,TRBV10-3,-,TRBJ2-5,CAISESGETQYF,TGTGCCATCAGTGAGTCGGGCGAGACCCAGTACTTC
TRBD2,TRBV5-1,-,TRBJ2-1,CASSQTSGRVGNEQFF,TGCGCCAGCAGCCAGACTAGCGGGAGGGTAGGCAATGAGCAGTTCTTC
TRBD1,TRBV7-2,-,TRBJ1-6,CASSSSVGQPDSPLHF,TGTGCCAGCAGCTCATCCGTGGGACAGCCTGATTCACCCCTCCACTTT
-,TRBV13,once,TRBJ1-1,CASSLGGTGAFF,TGTGCCAGCAGCTTAGGGGGCACGGGGGCTTTCTTT
-,TRBV29-1,-,TRBJ1-5,CSVALGGENQPQHF,TGCAGCGTTGCCCTAGGGGGGGAAAATCAGCCCCAGCATTTT
-,TRBV6-1,many,TRBJ1-6,CASSDPGESPLHF,TGTGCCAGCAGTGACCCAGGGGAATCACCCCTCCACTTT
TRBD1,TRBV5-6,-,TRBJ1-1,CASSFGQGRTEAFF,TGTGCCAGCAGCTTCGGACAGGGGCGGACTGAAGCTTTCTTT
-,TRBV6-1,-,TRBJ2-3,CASSEAVAVSTDTQYF,TGTGCCAGCAGTGAAGCGGTGGCCGTTAGCACAGATACGCAGTATTTT
TRBD1,TRBV6-5,-,TRBJ1-6,CASSYYRDRGNSPLHF,TGTGCCAGCAGTTACTATCGGGACAGGGGGAATTCACCCCTCCACTTT
-,TRBV12-3/TRBV12-4,-,TRBJ1-2,CASSLLPGLGYTF,TGTGCCAGCAGTTTACTTCCAGGCCTTGGCTACACCTTC
-,TRBV4-1,-,TRBJ1-2,CASSQGLGATSYGYTF,TGCGCCAGCAGCCAAGGTTTGGGGGCCACCTCCTATGGCTACACCTTC
TRBD1,TRBV30,-,TRBJ1-5,CAWRTGADSNQPQHF,TGTGCCTGGAGGACAGGGGCCGATAGCAATCAGCCCCAGCATTTT
-,TRBV4-3,-,TRBJ1-1,CASSQNTGTNTEAFF,TGCGCCAGCAGCCAGAACACCGGGACTAACACTGAAGCTTTCTTT
-,TRBV14,-,TRBJ1-5,CASSLQLNQPQHF,TGTGCCAGCAGCCTACAGTTGAATCAGCCCCAGCATTTT
TRBD2,TRBV9,-,TRBJ2-5,CASSGDPRLAGQETQYF,TGTGCCAGCAGCGGAGACCCTCGACTAGCGGGACAAGAGACCCAGTACTTC
TRBD2,TRBV7-9,many,TRBJ2-1,CASSPGTTPFGNEQFF,TGTGCCAGCAGCCCCGGGACTACCCCTTTTGGGAATGAGCAGTTCTTC
-,TRBV3-1/TRBV3-2,-,TRBJ1-1,CASSQFGGTMNTEAFF,TGTGCCAGCAGCCAATTTGGGGGCACAATGAACACTGAAGCTTTCTTT
-,TRBV20-1,-,TRBJ1-2,CSAGARGYTF,TGCAGTGCCGGCGCTAGGGGCTACACCTTC
TRBD1,TRBV6-2/TRBV6-3,-,TRBJ2-1,CASSWTGGANEQFF,TGTGCCAGCAGTTGGACAGGGGGGGCCAATGAGCAGTTCTTC
-,TRBV4-3,-,TRBJ1-2,CASSQNRVRGYTF,TGCGCCAGCAGCCAAAACAGGGTGCGTGGCTACACCTTC
-,TRBV7-9,-,TRBJ2-5,CASSPRARQETQYF,TGTGCCAGCAGCCCCAGGGCCCGCCAAGAGACCCAGTACTTC
-,TRBV5-1,-,TRBJ2-2,CASTRLSPGRTGELFF,TGCGCCAGCACGCGGCTTTCTCCAGGGCGGACCGGGGAGCTGTTTTTT
TRBD1,TRBV6-2/TRBV6-3,-,TRBJ1-2,CASSQDRVRGYTF,TGTGCCAGCAGCCAGGACAGGGTACGGGGCTACACCTTC
TRBD1,TRBV7-9,-,TRBJ2-1,CASTYRGNEQFF,TGTGCCAGCACCTACAGGGGCAATGAGCAGTTCTTC
TRBD2,TRBV15,-,TRBJ2-2,CATRPSGGPGYTGELFF,TGTGCCACCAGACCTAGCGGGGGCCCTGGGTACACCGGGGAGCTGTTTTTT
TRBD1,TRBV10-2,-,TRBJ2-1,CASNKGGYEQFF,TGCGCCAGCAATAAAGGGGGCTATGAGCAGTTCTTC
-,TRBV10-3,-,TRBJ1-2,CAIGGGPLRGYTF,TGTGCCATCGGGGGCGGGCCCCTTAGGGGCTACACCTTC
TRBD1,TRBV28,once,TRBJ1-4,CASSLGQGVEKLFF,TGTGCCAGCAGTTTAGGACAGGGAGTTGAAAAACTGTTTTTT
-,TRBV7-9,few,TRBJ1-2,CASSLDDFRGYGYTF,TGTGCCAGCAGCTTAGATGACTTTCGTGGCTATGGCTACACCTTC
TRBD1,TRBV2,-,TRBJ1-2,CASSLNTPGQGGGYTF,TGTGCCAGCAGTCTAAATACACCGGGACAGGGAGGTGGCTACACCTTC
-,TRBV9,-,TRBJ2-3,CASSVEGANTDTQYF,TGTGCCAGCAGCGTAGAAGGGGCAAATACAGATACGCAGTATTTT
-,TRBV2,-,TRBJ2-2,CASSESLPNTGELFF,TGTGCCAGCAGTGAGAGTCTACCGAACACCGGGGAGCTGTTTTTT
-,TRBV12-3/TRBV12-4,-,TRBJ1-4,CASSPTLRKLFF,TGTGCCAGCAGCCCCACACTGCGGAAACTGTTTTTT
TRBD1,TRBV2,-,TRBJ1-3,CASSPSGGPGNTIYF,TGTGCCAGCAGTCCTTCAGGGGGCCCTGGAAACACCATATATTTT
-,TRBV27,-,TRBJ1-1,CASSLITTRHEAFF,TGTGCCAGCAGTCTCATAACGACAAGACATGAAGCTTTCTTT
TRBD1,TRBV9,few,TRBJ1-1,CASSVGGTANTEAFF,TGTGCCAGCAGCGTAGGGGGGACAGCGAACACTGAAGCTTTCTTT
TRBD2,TRBV5-1,-,TRBJ2-3,CASSAASGGMFTDTQYF,TGCGCCAGCAGCGCCGCTAGCGGGGGGATGTTCACAGATACGCAGTATTTT
TRBD2,TRBV2,-,TRBJ2-1,CASSDHREALPSSYNEQFF,TGTGCCAGCAGTGATCACCGGGAGGCCCTACCGAGCTCCTACAATGAGCAGTTCTTC
-,TRBV2,-,TRBJ2-2,CASSDSSAENTGELFF,TGTGCCAGCAGCGATTCTAGCGCCGAGAACACCGGGGAGCTGTTTTTT
-,TRBV4-1,-,TRBJ1-1,CASARGASTEAFF,TGCGCCAGCGCCCGGGGGGCTTCAACTGAAGCTTTCTTT
-,TRBV7-9,-,TRBJ1-1,CASSSRVGEAFF,TGTGCCAGCAGCTCCAGGGTGGGTGAAGCTTTCTTT
-,TRBV3-1/TRBV3-2,-,TRBJ2-3,CASSHPGTSTDTQYF,TGTGCCAGCAGCCACCCGGGGACTAGCACAGATACGCAGTATTTT
TRBD2,TRBV2,few,TRBJ2-3,CANGGADTDTQYF,TGTGCCAACGGGGGGGCCGACACAGATACGCAGTATTTT
-,TRBV6-2/TRBV6-3,-,TRBJ2-3,CASSYAALTDTQYF,TGTGCCAGCAGTTACGCGGCCCTCACAGATACGCAGTATTTT
-,TRBV7-2,-,TRBJ1-6,CASSLVGVSSPLHF,TGTGCCAGCAGCTTAGTCGGGGTTAGCTCACCCCTCCACTTT
-,TRBV5-1,-,TRBJ2-6,CASSQLGQDYSGANVLTF,TGCGCCAGCAGCCAGTTGGGGCAGGACTACTCTGGGGCCAACGTCCTGACTTTC
-,TRBV19,-,TRBJ1-4,CASSSQEKLFF,TGTGCCAGTAGTAGTCAAGAAAAACTGTTTTTT
-,TRBV27,many,TRBJ1-5,CASRSGAYSNQPQHF,TGTGCCAGCAGGTCAGGGGCTTATAGCAATCAGCCCCAGCATTTT